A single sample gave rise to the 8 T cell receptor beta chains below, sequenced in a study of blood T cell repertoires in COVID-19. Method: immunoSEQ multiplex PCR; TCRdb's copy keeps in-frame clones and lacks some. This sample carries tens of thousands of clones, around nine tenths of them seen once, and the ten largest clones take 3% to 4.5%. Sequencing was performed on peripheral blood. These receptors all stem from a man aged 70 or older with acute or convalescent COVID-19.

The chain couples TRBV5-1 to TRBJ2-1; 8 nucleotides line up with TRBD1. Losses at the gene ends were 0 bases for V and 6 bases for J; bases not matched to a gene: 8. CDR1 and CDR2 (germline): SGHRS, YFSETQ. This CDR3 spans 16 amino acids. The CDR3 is CASSLVETGDPNEQFF. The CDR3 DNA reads TGCGCCAGCAGCTTGGTGGAGACAGGGGACCCCAATGAGCAGTTCTTC.

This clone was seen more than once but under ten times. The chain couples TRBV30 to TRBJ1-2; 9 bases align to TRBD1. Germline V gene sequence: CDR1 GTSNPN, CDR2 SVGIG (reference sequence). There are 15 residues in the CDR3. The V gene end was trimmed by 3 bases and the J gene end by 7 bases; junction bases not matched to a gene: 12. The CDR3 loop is CAWSRQGTGLGGYTF. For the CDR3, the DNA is TGTGCCTGGAGCCGCCAAGGGACAGGGTTGGGTGGCTACACCTTC.

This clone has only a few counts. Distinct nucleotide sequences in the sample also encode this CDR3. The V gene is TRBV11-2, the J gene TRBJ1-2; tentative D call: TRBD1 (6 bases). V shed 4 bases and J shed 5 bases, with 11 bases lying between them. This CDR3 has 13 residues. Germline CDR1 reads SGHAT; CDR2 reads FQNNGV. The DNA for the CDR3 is TGTGCCAGCAGCTCGCGACAGGTTTATGGCTACACCTTC. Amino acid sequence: CASSSRQVYGYTF.

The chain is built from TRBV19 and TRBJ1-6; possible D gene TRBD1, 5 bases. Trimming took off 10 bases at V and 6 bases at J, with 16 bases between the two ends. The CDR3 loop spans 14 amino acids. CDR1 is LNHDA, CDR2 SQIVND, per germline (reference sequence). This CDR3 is CATNSWGGNSPLHF. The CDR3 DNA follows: TGTGCCACCAACTCGTGGGGGGGTAATTCACCCCTCCACTTT.

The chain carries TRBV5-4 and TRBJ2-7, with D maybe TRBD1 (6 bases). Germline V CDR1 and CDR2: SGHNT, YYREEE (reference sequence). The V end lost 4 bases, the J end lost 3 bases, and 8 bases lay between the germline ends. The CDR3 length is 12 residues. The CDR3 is CASSRDNYEQYF. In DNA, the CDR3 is TGTGCCAGCAGCCGGGACAACTACGAGCAGTACTTC.

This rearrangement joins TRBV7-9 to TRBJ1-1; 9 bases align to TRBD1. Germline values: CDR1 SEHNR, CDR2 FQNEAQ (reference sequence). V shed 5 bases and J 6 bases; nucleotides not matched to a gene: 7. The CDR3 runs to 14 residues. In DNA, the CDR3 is TGTGCCAGCAGCCCACCGGACAGGGGCTCTGAAGCTTTCTTT. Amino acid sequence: CASSPPDRGSEAFF.

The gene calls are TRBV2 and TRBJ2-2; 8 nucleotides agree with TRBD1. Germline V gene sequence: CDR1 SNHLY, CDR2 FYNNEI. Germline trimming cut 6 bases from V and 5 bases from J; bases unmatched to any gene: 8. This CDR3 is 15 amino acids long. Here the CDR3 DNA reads TGTGCCAGCAGCGGGACAGGCTCGGGGACCGGGGAGCTGTTTTTT. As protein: CASSGTGSGTGELFF.

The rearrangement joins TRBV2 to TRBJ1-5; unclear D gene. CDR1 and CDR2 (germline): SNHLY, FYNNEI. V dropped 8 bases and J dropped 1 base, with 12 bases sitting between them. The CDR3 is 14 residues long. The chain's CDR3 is CASEEQASNQPQHF. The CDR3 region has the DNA TGTGCCAGCGAAGAGCAGGCGAGCAATCAGCCCCAGCATTTT.